This TCR beta chain was sequenced for a study of cytotoxic CD8 clonotypes in ibrutinib-treated CLL (dated by TCRdb to about 2021). The study in broad terms: In this cohort, 15 patients were treatment-naive and more than 9 were relapsed/refractory, while approximately 18 had unmutated IGHV. Responses were partial in some 24 patients and complete in 2; after median approximately 5.5 years follow-up, 14 stayed in remission and around 12 progressed. Every sample from remission and from progressive disease was obtained while the patients were still on ibrutinib. On average, each sample had 255,043 productive templates and more than 75,000 productive rearrangements. Of the 90 or so participants in the trial, about two dozen had longitudinal samples available. Samples at response were collected after a median of 12 months of treatment, with a range of roughly 6 to 40 months. Cryopreserved peripheral blood mononuclear cells were obtained before treatment, at response, and at either sustained remission or disease progression.

A MiSeq instrument was used for deep resolution sequencing, which targeted depths ranging from 1 in 1 million up to 1 in 200,000 T cells, with coverage averaging 10x for each clonotype. The immunoSEQ hsTCRB Kit was used to generate the TCR beta libraries. As for the original processing: Data were analyzed with ImmunoSEQ Data Assistant and ImmunoSEQ Analyzer, with V, D and J genes assigned per IMGT definitions. Clonality, which ranges from 0 to 1, was calculated by subtracting the normalized Shannon entropy of productive rearrangement frequencies from one. Only overrepresented clonotypes making up at least 0.05% of each patient's repertoire were included in the public clonotype analysis. About a dozen repertoires from age-matched healthy donors, obtained from immuneACCESS, served as clonality controls. The table comes from immuneACCESS by way of TCRdb, which keeps in-frame sequences with V and J called. Part of the clones is missing from these tables; in studies checked, under half for an unresolved V gene and the rest for unknown reasons. The D gene and trimming were derived from the DNA, and the V and J assignments and clone size from that table. The sample records tens of thousands of clones, 68% of which are singletons. The ten largest clones take up roughly 5.7% of the sample.

The CDR3, from cysteine to phenylalanine, totals 14 residues. This entry keeps only the CDR3 DNA: 42 bases, framed from base 1. V lost 2 bases and J lost 4 bases; the stretch between them is 11 bases long. The germline V gene encodes CDR1 MNHEY and CDR2 SVGAGI. Comment on this clone: Its antigen specificity is not known. Base quality data are lacking; no much larger clone is found one base away.

Sample time point, as interpreted from the label and publication: 12 months on ibrutinib. For TCR beta library preparation, 1.5 to 2 micrograms of genomic DNA were extracted from the cryopreserved PBMCs. Longitudinal blood samples from CLL patients on ibrutinib monotherapy were analyzed using high-throughput TCR beta sequencing. Patients were enrolled in a phase 2 open-label single-center ibrutinib monotherapy trial. Broad study findings and their caveats: Clonality rose at ibrutinib response, remained stable during sustained remission, and dropped back toward baseline at progression. Sampling times were not matched between sustained-remission and progressing patients, and lymph node repertoires were not studied. Public clonotypes were rare and either shrank or stayed stable during treatment, and the rise in clonality at ibrutinib response reflected expansion of private clonotypes. Baseline clonality exceeded that of age-matched healthy donors and correlated strongly with circulating CD8+ T-cell counts.

The material was PBMCs, obtained after 12 months of ibrutinib treatment. The chain couples TRBV6-5 to TRBJ1-2, with a weak D call of TRBD1 (6 bases match). The sequence came from a human donor with chronic lymphocytic leukemia. The CDR3 loop reads CASSYLGARYGYTF. The DNA sequence is TGTGCCAGCAGTTACCTGGGGGCTCGCTATGGCTACACCTTC.